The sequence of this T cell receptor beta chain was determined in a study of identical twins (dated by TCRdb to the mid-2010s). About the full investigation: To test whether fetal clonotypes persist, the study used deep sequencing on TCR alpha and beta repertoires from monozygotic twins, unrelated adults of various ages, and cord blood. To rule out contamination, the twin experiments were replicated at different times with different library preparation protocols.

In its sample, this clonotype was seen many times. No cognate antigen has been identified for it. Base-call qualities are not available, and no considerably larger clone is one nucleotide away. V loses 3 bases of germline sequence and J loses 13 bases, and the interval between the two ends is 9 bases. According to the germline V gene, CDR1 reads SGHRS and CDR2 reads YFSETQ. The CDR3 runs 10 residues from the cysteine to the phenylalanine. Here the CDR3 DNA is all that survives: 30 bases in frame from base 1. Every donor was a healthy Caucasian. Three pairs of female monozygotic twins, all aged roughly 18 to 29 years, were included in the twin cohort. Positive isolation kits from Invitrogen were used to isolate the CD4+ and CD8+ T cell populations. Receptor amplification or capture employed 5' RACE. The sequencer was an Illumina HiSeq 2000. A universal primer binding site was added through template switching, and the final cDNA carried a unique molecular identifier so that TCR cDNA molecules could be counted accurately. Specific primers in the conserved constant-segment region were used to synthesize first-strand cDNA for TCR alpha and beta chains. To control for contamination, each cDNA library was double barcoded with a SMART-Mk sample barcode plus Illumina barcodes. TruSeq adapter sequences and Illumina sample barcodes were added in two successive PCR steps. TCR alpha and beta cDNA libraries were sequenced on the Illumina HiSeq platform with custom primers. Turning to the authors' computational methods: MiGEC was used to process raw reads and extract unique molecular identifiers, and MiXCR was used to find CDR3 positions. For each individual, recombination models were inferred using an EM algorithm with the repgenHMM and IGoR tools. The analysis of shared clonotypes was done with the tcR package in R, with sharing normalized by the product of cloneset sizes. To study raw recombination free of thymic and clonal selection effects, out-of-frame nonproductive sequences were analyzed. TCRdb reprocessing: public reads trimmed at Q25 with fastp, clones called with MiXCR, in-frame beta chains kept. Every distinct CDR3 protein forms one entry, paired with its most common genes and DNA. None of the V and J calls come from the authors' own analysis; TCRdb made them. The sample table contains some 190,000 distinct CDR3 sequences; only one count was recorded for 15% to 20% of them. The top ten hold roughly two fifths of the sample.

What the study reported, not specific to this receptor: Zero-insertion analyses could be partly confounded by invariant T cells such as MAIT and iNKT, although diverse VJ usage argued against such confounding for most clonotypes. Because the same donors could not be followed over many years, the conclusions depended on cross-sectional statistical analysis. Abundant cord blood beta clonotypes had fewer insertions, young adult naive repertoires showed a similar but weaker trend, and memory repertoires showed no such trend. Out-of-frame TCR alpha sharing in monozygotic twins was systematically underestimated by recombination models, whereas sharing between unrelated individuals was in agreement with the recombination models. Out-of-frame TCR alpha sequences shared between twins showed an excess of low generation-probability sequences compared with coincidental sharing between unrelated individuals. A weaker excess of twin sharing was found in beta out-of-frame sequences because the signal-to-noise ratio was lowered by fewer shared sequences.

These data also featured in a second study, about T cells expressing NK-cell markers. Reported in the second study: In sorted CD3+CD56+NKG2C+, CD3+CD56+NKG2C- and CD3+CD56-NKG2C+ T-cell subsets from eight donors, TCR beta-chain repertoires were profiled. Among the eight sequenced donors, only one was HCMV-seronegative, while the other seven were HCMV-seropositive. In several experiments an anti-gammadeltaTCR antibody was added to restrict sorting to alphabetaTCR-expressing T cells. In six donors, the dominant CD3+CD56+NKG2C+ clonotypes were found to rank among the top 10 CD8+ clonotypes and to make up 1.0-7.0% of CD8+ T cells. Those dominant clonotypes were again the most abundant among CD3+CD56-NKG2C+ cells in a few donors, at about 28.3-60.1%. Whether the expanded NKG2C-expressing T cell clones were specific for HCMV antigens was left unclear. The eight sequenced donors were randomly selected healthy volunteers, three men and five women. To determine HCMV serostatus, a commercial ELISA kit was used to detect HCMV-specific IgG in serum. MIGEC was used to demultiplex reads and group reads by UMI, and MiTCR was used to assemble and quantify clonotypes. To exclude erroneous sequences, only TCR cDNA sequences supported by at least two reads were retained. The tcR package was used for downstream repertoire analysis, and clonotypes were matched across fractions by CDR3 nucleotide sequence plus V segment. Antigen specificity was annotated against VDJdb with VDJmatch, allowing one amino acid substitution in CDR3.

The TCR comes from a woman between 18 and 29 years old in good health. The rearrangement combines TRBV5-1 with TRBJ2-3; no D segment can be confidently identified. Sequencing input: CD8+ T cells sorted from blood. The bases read TGCGCCAGCAGCTCCCCCCCCGAGTATTTT. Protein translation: CASSSPPEYF.